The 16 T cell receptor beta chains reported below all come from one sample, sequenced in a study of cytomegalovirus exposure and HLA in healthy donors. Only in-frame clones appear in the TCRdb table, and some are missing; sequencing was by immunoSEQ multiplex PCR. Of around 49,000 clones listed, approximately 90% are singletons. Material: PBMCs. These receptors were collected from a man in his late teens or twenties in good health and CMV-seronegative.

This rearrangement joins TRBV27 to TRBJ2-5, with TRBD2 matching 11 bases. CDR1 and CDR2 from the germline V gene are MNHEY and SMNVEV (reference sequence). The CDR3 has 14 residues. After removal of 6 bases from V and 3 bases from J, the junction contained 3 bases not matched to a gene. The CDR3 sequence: CASRSLAGEETQYF. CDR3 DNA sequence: TGTGCCAGCAGATCACTAGCGGGAGAAGAGACCCAGTACTTC.

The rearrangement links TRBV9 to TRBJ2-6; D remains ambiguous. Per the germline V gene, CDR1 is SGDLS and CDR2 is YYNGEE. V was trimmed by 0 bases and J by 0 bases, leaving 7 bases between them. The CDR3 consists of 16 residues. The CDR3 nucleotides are TGTGCCAGCAGCGTAGAGCCTATCTCTGGGGCCAACGTCCTGACTTTC. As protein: CASSVEPISGANVLTF.

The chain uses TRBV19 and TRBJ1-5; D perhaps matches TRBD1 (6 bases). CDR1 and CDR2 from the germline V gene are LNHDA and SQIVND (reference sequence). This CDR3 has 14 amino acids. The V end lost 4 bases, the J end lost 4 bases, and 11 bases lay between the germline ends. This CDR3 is CASSKDRSNQPQHF. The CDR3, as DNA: TGTGCCAGTAGTAAAGACAGGTCAAATCAGCCCCAGCATTTT.

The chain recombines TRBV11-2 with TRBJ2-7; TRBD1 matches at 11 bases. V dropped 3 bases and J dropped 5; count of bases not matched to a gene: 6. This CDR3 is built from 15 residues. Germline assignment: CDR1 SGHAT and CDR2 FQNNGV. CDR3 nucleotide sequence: TGTGCCAGCAGCTTGGCCGGACAGGGGGCCCACGAGCAGTACTTC. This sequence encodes CASSLAGQGAHEQYF.

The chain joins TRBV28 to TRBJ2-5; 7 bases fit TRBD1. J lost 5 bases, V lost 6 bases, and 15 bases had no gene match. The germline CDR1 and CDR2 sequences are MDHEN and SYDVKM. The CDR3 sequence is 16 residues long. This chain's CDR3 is CASRRAAAGGSETQYF. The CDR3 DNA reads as TGTGCCAGCAGACGAGCAGCTGCAGGGGGATCGGAGACCCAGTACTTC.

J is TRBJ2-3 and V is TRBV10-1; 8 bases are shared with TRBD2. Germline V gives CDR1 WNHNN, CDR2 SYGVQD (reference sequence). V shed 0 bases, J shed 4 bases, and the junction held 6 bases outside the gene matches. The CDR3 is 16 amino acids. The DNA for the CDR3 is TGCGCCAGCAGTGAGTCGGCTAGCGGGTACGCAGATACGCAGTATTTT. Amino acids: CASSESASGYADTQYF.

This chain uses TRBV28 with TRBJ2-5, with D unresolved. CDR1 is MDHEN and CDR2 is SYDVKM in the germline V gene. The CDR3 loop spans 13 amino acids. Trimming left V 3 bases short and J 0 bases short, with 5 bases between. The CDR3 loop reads CASSFGYQETQYF. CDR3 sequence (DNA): TGTGCCAGCAGTTTTGGCTACCAAGAGACCCAGTACTTC.

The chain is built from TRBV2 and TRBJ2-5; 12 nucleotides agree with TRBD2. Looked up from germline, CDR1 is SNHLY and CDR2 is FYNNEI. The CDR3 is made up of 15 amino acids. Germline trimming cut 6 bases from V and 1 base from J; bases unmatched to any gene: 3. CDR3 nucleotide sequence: TGTGCCAGCAGAAAGGGACTAGCGGGCCAAGAGACCCAGTACTTC. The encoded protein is CASRKGLAGQETQYF.

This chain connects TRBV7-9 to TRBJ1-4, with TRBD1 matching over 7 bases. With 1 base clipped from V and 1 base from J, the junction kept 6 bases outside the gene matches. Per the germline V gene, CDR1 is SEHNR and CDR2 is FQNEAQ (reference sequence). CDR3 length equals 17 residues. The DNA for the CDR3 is TGTGCCAGCAGCTTAGATTACAGGGGTGGAACTAATGAAAAACTGTTTTTT. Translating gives CASSLDYRGGTNEKLFF.

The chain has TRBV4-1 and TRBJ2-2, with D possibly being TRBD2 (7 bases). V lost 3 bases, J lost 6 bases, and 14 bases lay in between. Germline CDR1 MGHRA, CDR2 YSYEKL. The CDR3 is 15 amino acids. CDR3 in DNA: TGCGCCAGCAGCCAGGGGGGGGCTTGGGCCGGGGAGCTGTTTTTT. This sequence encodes CASSQGGAWAGELFF.

The CDR3 region has the DNA TGTGCCAGCAGTTTTAAGCTCCACCCATCAAAATTCTATGGCTACACCTTC. Its translation: CASSFKLHPSKFYGYTF. The rearrangement links TRBV28 to TRBJ1-2; D is unclear. CDR3 size: 17 residues. V was clipped by 3 bases and J by 4 bases, with 21 bases between them. Germline V gene lookup returns CDR1 MDHEN and CDR2 SYDVKM.

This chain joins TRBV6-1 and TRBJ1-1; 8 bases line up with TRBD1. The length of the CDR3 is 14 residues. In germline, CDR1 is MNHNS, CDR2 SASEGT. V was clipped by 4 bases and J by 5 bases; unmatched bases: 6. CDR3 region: CASSAGQGWTEAFF. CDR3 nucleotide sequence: TGTGCCAGCAGTGCCGGACAGGGTTGGACTGAAGCTTTCTTT.

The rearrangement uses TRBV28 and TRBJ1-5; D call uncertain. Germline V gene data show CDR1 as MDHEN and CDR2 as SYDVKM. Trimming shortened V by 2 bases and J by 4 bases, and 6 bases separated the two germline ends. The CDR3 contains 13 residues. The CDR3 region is CASSLRRNQPQHF. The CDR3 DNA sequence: TGTGCCAGCAGTTTACGGAGAAATCAGCCCCAGCATTTT.

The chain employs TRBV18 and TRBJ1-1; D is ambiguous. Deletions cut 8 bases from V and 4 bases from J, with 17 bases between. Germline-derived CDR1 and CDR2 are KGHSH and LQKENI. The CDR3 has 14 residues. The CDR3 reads CASLPPRPGTEAFF. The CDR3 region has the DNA TGTGCCAGCCTTCCACCTCGACCGGGCACTGAAGCTTTCTTT.

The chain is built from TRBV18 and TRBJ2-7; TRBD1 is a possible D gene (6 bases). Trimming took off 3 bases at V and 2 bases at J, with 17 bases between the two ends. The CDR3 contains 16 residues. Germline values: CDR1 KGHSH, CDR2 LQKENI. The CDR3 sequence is CASSPVSQGLPYEQYF. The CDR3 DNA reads TGTGCCAGCTCACCCGTGAGTCAGGGGTTGCCCTACGAGCAGTACTTC.

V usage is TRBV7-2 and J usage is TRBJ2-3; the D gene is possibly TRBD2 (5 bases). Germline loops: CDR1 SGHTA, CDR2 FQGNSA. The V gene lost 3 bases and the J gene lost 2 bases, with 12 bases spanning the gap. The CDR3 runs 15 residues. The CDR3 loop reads CASSLVYSDTDTQYF. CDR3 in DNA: TGTGCCAGCAGCTTGGTATATAGCGACACAGATACGCAGTATTTT.